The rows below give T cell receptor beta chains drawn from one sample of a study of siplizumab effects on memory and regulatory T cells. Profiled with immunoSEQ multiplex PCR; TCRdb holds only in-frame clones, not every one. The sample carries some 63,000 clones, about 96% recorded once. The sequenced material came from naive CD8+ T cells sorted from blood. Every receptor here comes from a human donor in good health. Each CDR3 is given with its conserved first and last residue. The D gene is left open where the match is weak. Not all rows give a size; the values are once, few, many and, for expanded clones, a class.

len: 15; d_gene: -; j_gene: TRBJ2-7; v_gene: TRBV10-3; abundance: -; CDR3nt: TGTGCCATCAGTGAGTCAGGGGGTGTATCCTACGAGCAGTACTTC; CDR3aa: CAISESGGVSYEQYF
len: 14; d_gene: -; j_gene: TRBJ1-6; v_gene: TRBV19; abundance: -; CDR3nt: TGTGCCAGTAGTTATCAGGGCGAAAATTCACCCCTCCACTTT; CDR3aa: CASSYQGENSPLHF
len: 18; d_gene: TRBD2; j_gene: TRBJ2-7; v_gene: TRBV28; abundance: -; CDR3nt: TGTGCCAGCACCTCGACTCGGACTAGCGGGGGATATACCTACGAGCAGTACTTC; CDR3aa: CASTSTRTSGGYTYEQYF
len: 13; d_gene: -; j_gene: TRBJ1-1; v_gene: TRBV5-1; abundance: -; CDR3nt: TGCGCCAGCAGCTCCGATGGGAGCACTGAAGCTTTCTTT; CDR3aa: CASSSDGSTEAFF
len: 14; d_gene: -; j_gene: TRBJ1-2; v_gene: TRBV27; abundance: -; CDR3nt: TGTGCCAGCAGTGACTCTCAGGAGATCTATGGCTACACCTTC; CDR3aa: CASSDSQEIYGYTF
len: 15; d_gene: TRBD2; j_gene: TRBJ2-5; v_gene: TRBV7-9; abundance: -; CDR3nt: TGTGCCAGCAGCTTAGACTCTAGCGGGGTAGAGACCCAGTACTTC; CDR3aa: CASSLDSSGVETQYF
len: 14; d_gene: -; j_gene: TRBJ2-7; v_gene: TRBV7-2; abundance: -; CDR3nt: TGTGCCAGCAGCTTAATGGGCGAGGCTTACGAGCAGTACTTC; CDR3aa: CASSLMGEAYEQYF
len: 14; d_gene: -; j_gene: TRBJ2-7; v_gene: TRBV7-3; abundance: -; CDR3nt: TGTGCCAGCAGCTTAGGGCCGGGGTCCTACGAGCAGTACTTC; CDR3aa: CASSLGPGSYEQYF
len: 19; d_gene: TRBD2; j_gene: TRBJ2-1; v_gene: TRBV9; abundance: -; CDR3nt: TGTGCCAGCAGCCCCCAGCAGATCCGGACTAGCGGGGGGCTCAGGGAGCAGTTCTTC; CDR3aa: CASSPQQIRTSGGLREQFF
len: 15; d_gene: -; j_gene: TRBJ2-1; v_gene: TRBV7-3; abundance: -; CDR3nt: TGTGCCAGCAGCTCCGGCGGGGGCATATACAATGAGCAGTTCTTC; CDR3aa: CASSSGGGIYNEQFF
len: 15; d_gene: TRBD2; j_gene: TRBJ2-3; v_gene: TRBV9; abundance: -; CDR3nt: TGTGCCAGCAGCGGGACTAGCGGGACGACAGATACGCAGTATTTT; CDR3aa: CASSGTSGTTDTQYF
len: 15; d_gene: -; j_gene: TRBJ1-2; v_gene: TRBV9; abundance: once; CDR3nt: TGTGCCAGCAGCGTAGACGGGACACCTAGCTATGGCTACACCTTC; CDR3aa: CASSVDGTPSYGYTF
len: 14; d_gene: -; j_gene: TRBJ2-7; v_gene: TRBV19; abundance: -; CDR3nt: TGTGCCAGTAGTCTGGGGGGGCTAACCTACGAGCAGTACTTC; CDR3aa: CASSLGGLTYEQYF
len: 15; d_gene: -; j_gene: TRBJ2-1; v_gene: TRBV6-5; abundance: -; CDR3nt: TGTGCCAGCAGTGTCTCAGGGGAGGCCTACAATGAGCAGTTCTTC; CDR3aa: CASSVSGEAYNEQFF
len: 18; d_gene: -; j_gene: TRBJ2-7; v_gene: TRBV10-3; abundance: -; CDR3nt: TGTGCCATCAGTGAGTCTGGAGCCGGAGGAGTAGGCGGCTACGAGCAGTACTTC; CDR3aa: CAISESGAGGVGGYEQYF
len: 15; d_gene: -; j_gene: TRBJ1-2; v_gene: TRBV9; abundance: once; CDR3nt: TGTGCCAGCAGCCCTCCGCCCGGGGGCGCAAATGGCTACACCTTC; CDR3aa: CASSPPPGGANGYTF
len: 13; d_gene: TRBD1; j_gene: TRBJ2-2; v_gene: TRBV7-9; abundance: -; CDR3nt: TGTGCCAGCAGCCCTCAGGGGGCCGGGGAGCTGTTTTTT; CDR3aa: CASSPQGAGELFF